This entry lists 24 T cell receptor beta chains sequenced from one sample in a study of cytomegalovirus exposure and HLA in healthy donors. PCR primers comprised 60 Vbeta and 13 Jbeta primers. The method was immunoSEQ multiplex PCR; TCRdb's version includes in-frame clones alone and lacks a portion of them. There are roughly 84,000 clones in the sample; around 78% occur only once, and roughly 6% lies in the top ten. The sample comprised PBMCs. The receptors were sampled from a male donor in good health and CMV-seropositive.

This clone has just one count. CDR3 sequence: CASSLGSWSSYNEQFF. As DNA, the CDR3 is TGTGCCAGCAGTTTGGGGAGTTGGAGCTCCTACAATGAGCAGTTCTTC. The chain joins TRBV27 to TRBJ2-1, with D maybe TRBD2 (5 bases). V gave up 3 bases and J gave up 0 bases, with 12 bases separating them. Germline V gene sequence: CDR1 MNHEY, CDR2 SMNVEV (reference sequence). The CDR3 totals 16 residues.

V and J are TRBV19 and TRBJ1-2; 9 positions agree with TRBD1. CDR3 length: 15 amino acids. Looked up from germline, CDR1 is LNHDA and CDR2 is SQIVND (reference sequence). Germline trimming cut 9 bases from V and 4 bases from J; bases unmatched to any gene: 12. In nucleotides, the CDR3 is TGTGCCAGCCTAAATCCGGGACAGGGAACCTATGGCTACACCTTC. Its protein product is CASLNPGQGTYGYTF.

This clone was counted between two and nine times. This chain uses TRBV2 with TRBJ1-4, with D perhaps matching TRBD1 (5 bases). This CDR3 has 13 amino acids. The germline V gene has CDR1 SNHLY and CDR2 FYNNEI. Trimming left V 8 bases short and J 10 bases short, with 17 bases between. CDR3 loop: CASRSDQGGKLFF. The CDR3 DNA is TGTGCCAGCCGGTCGGACCAGGGAGGAAAACTGTTTTTT.

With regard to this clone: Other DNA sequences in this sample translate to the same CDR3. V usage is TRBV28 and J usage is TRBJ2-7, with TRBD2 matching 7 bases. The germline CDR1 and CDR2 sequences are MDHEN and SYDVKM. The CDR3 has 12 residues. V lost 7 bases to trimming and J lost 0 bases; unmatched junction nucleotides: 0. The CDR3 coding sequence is TGTGCCAGCACTAGCGGCTCCTACGAGCAGTACTTC. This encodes CASTSGSYEQYF. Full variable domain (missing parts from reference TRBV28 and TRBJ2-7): DVKVTQSSRYLVKRTGEKVFLECVQDMDHENMFWYRQDPGLGLRLIYFSYDVKMKEKGDIPEGYSVSREKKERFSLILESASTNQTSMYLCASTSGSYEQYFGPGTRLTVT.

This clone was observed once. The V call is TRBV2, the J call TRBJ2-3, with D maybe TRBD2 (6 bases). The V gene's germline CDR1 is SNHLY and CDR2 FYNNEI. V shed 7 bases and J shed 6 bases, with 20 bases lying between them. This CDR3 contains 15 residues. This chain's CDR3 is CASKSRRGDSDTQYF. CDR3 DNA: TGTGCCAGCAAGTCTAGGAGGGGCGATTCCGATACGCAGTATTTT. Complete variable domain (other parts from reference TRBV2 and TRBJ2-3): EPEVTQTPSHQVTQMGQEVILRCVPISNHLYFYWYRQILGQKVEFLVSFYNNEISEKSEIFDDQFSVERPDGSNFTLKIRSTKLEDSAMYFCASKSRRGDSDTQYFGPGTRLTVL.

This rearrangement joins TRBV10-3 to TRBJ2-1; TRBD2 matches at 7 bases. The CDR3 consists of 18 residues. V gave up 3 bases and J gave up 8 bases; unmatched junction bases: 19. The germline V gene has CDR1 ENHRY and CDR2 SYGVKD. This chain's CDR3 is CAISDPGDPGGSGDEQFF. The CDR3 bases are TGTGCCATCAGTGACCCGGGTGATCCTGGCGGGAGCGGGGATGAGCAGTTCTTC.

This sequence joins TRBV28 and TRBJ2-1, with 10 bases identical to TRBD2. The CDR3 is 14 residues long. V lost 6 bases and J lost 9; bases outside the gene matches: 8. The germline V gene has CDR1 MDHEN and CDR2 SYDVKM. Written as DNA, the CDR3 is TGTGCCAGCAGGATAAGCGGGGGGGCCGCTGAGCAGTTCTTC. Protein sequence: CASRISGGAAEQFF.

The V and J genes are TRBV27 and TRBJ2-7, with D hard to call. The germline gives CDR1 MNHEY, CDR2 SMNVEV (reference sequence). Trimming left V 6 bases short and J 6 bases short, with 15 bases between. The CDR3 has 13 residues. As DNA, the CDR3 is TGTGCCAGCAGCTATTCAGATAGCTCCGAGCAGTACTTC. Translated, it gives CASSYSDSSEQYF.

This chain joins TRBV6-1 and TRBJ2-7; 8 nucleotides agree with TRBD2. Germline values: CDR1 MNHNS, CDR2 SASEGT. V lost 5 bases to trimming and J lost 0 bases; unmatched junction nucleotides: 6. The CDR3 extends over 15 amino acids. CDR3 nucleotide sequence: TGTGCCAGCAGTCAGTATAGCGGGGACTCCTACGAGCAGTACTTC. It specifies CASSQYSGDSYEQYF.

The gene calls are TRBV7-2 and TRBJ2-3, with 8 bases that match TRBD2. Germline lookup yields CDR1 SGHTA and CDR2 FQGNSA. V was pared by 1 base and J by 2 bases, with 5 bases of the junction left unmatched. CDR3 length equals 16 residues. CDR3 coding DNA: TGTGCCAGCAGCTTAGAGGCGCGGGGGGACACAGATACGCAGTATTTT. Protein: CASSLEARGDTDTQYF.

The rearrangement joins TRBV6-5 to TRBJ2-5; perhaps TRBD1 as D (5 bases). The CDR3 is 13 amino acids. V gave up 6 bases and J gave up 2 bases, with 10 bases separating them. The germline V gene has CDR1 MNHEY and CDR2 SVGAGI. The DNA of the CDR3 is TGTGCCAGCAGCCGGACAATTCAAGAGACCCAGTACTTC. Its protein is CASSRTIQETQYF.

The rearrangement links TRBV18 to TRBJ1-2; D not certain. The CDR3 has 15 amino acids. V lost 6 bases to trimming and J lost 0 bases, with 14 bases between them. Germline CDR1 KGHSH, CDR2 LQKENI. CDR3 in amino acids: CASSRTEDPNYGYTF. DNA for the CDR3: TGTGCCAGCTCGAGGACGGAGGACCCTAACTATGGCTACACCTTC. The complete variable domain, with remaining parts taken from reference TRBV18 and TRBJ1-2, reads NAGVMQNPRHLVRRRGQEARLRCSPMKGHSHVYWYRQLPEEGLKFMVYLQKENIIDESGMPKERFSAEFPKEGPSILRIQQVVRGDSAAYFCASSRTEDPNYGYTFGSGTRLTVV.

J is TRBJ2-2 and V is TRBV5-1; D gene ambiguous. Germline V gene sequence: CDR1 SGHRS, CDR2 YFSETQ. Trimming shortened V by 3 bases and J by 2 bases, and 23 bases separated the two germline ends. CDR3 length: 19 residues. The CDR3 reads CASSYPPLQVHLNTGELFF. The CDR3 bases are TGCGCCAGCAGCTACCCGCCGCTGCAGGTCCACCTCAACACCGGGGAGCTGTTTTTT.

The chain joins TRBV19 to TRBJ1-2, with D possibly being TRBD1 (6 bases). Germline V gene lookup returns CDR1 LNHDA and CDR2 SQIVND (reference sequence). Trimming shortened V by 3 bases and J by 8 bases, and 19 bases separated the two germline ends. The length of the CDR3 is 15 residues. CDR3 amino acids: CASSISERGIGGYTF. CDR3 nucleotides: TGTGCCAGTAGTATTTCGGAGAGGGGGATTGGAGGCTACACCTTC. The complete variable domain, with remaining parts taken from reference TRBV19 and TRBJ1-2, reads DGGITQSPKYLFRKEGQNVTLSCEQNLNHDAMYWYRQDPGQGLRLIYYSQIVNDFQKGDIAEGYSVSREKKESFPLTVTSAQKNPTAFYLCASSISERGIGGYTFGSGTRLTVV.

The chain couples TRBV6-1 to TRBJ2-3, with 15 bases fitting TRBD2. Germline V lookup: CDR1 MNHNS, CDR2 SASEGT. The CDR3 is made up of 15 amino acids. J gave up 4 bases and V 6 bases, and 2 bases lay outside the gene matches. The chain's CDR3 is CASSGLAGGADTQYF. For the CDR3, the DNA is TGTGCCAGCAGCGGACTAGCGGGGGGGGCAGATACGCAGTATTTT.

The DNA of the CDR3 is TGTGCCAGCAGCTCCAGGACAGGGCGAGCTTTCTTT. Translating it yields CASSSRTGRAFF. This chain joins TRBV7-2 and TRBJ1-1, with TRBD1 identical over 8 bases. Germline V CDR1 and CDR2: SGHTA, FQGNSA. The CDR3 has 12 amino acids. The J segment lost 10 bases and the V segment lost 4 bases, leaving 5 bases of the junction unmatched.

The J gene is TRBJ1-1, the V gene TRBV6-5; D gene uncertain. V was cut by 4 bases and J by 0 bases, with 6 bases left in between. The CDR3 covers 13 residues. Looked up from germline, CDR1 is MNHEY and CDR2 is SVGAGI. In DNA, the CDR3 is TGTGCCAGCAGTTCTAACTTGAACACTGAAGCTTTCTTT. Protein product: CASSSNLNTEAFF.

CDR3 sequence reads: CAIRKDKTNYGYTF. In nucleotides, the CDR3 is TGTGCCATCAGGAAGGACAAGACCAACTATGGCTACACCTTC. The V and J genes are TRBV10-3 and TRBJ1-2; D possibly corresponds to TRBD1 (5 bases). Deletions cut 6 bases from V and 2 bases from J, with 13 bases between. The CDR3 sequence is 14 residues long. Germline CDR1 and CDR2: ENHRY and SYGVKD.

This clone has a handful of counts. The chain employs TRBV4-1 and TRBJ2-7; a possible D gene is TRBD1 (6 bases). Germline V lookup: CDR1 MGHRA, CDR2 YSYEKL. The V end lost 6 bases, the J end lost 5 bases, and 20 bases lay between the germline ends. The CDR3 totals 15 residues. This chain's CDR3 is CASSPEGQPRDEQYF. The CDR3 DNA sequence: TGCGCCAGCAGTCCCGAAGGACAGCCTAGGGACGAGCAGTACTTC.

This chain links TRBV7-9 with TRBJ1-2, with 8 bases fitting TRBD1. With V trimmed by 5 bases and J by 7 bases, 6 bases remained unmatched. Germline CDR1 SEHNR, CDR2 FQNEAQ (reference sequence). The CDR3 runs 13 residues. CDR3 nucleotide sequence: TGTGCCAGCAGCCGTACAGGGGGAGGTGGCTACACCTTC. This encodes CASSRTGGGGYTF.

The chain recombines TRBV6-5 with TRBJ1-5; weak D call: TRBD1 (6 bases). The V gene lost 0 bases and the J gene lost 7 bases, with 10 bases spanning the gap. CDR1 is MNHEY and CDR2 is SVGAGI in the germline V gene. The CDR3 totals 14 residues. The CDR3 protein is CASSYSNRAQPQHF. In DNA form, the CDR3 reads TGTGCCAGCAGTTACTCGAACAGGGCACAGCCCCAGCATTTT.

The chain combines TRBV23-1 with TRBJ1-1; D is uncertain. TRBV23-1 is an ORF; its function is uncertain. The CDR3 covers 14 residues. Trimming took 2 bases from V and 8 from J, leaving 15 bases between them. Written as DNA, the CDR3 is TGCGCCAGCAGTCAACTAGGTGGTGCTATAGAAGCTTTCTTT. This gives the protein CASSQLGGAIEAFF.

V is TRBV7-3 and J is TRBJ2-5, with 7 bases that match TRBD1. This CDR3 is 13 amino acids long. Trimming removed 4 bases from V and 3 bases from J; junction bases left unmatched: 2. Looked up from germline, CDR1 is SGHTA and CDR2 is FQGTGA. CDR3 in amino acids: CASSSGQKETQYF. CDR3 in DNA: TGTGCCAGCAGCTCGGGACAGAAAGAGACCCAGTACTTC.

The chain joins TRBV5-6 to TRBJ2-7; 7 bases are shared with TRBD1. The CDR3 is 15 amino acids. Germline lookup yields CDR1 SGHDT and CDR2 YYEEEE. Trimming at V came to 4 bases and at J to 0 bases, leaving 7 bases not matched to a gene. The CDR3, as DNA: TGTGCCAGCAGCCCCATCGGGACAGTCTCCTACGAGCAGTACTTC. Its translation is CASSPIGTVSYEQYF.